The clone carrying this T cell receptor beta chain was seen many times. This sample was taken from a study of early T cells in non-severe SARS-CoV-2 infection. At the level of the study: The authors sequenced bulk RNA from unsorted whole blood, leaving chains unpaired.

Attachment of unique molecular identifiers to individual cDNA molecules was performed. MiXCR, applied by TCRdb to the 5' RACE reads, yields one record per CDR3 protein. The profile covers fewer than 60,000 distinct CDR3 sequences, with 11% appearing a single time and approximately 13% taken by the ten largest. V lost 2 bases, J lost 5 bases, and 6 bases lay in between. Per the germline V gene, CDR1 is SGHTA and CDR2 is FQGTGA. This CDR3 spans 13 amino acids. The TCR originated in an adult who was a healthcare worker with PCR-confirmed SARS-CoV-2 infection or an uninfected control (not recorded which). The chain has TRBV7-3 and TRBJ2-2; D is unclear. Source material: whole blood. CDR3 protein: CASSLSQTGELFF. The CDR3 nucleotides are TGTGCCAGCAGCTTATCACAGACCGGGGAGCTGTTTTTT.